These 30 T cell receptor beta chains came from one sample sequenced in a study of CD8+ T cells in alopecia areata. Sorting of pooled cutaneous lymph node cells used CD4, CD8alpha, NKG2D, NKG2ACE and other markers. Reverse transcribed after extraction, RNA yielded cDNA as the sequencing template. The data were produced by immunoSEQ multiplex PCR, yet TCRdb's version contains in-frame clones alone and is incomplete. The sample shows under 350,000 clones, none of them appearing just once. The sample was CD4+ T cells sorted from a lymph node. Source of these receptors: a C3H/HeJ mouse with alopecia areata. Strain haplotype (MHC): H2-k.

Note on this clone: Genes and germline come from the mouse. The DNA ends 4 residues before the CDR3 does, and the rest of the CDR3 is filled in from the germline J gene. Other DNA variants within this sample encode the same CDR3. This chain links TRBV19 with TRBJ2-1; TRBD1 is a possible D gene (6 bases). CDR3 length: 13 amino acids. Trimming shortened V by 5 bases and J by 4 bases, and 10 bases separated the two germline ends. From germline, CDR1 is FNHDT and CDR2 SITEND (reference sequence). The CDR3 spells CASRTGGYAEQFF. Partial CDR3 DNA: TGTGCCAGCAGGACAGGTGGGTATGCT.

This clone was detected ten times or more. Mouse gene names apply. The missing CDR3 end, 4 residues past where the read stops, is filled in from the germline J gene. The V gene is TRBV17, the J gene TRBJ2-5; D is perhaps TRBD1 (6 bases). CDR1 and CDR2 from the germline V gene are MNHDT and YYDKIL. CDR3 length: 14 residues. V lost 0 bases and J 3 bases, leaving 7 bases between the germline ends. The CDR3: CASSRDTGQDTQYF. The part of the CDR3 DNA that was read is TGTGCTAGCAGTAGAGATACAGGGCAAGAC.

The sample holds a few counts of this clone. The gene names here belong to mouse. The CDR3 extends 4 residues past the end of the read, so its final part is completed from the germline J gene. The V gene is TRBV13-1, the J gene TRBJ2-5, with 7 bases fitting TRBD1. The CDR3 is 15 residues long. V lost 2 bases, J lost 0 bases, and 3 bases stayed unmatched. CDR1 is NSHNY and CDR2 is SYGAGN in the germline V gene. The chain's CDR3 is CASSDNRGNQDTQYF. The DNA read from the CDR3 is TGTGCCAGCAGTGACAACAGGGGTAACCAAGAC.

This clone has just a few counts. Germline and genes here are mouse. The read finishes 4 residues shy of the CDR3 end, and the germline J gene is used to complete it. This chain connects TRBV13-2 to TRBJ2-1; TRBD2 aligns across 8 bases. This CDR3 has 14 residues. Germline CDR1 and CDR2: NNHNN and SYGAGS (reference sequence). Trimming at V came to 5 bases and at J to 4 bases, leaving 5 bases not matched to a gene. The CDR3 reads CASGKLGEYAEQFF. CDR3 DNA, as far as it was read: TGTGCCAGCGGGAAACTGGGGGAGTATGCT.

A word on this clone: Gene names and germline match the mouse. Other DNA variants within this sample encode the same CDR3. Partial CDR3 DNA: TGTGCCAGCAGCCCTGGGGTCCAAGAC. Its translation is CASSPGVQD. In full, the CDR3 reads CASSPGVQDTQYF. The chain combines TRBV5 with TRBJ2-5; possible D gene TRBD2, 6 bases. The CDR3 end lies 4 residues beyond the end of the read and is filled in from the germline J gene. The CDR3 is 13 residues long. The V gene lost 4 bases and the J gene lost 2 bases, with 7 bases spanning the gap. Germline values: CDR1 LGHNA, CDR2 YNLKQL (reference sequence).

A few counts support this clone. Gene and germline names: mouse. The read halts 4 residues ahead of the CDR3 end, with the missing end drawn from the germline J gene. The chain links TRBV13-1 to TRBJ1-2; TRBD1 is a possible D gene (5 bases). CDR1 is NSHNY, CDR2 SYGAGN, per germline. V shed 5 bases and J shed 3 bases, with 14 bases lying between them. This CDR3 contains 14 residues. The CDR3 bases that were read are TGTGCCAGCAGCGCTGGGGGGAGGGACTCC. This codes for CASSAGGRDS. The full CDR3 is CASSAGGRDSDYTF.

This clone was counted only a few times. Gene and germline names: mouse. The DNA ends 4 residues before the CDR3 does, and the rest of the CDR3 is filled in from the germline J gene. The chain is built from TRBV5 and TRBJ2-5, with 8 bases aligning to TRBD2. Germline V CDR1 and CDR2: LGHNA, YNLKQL (reference sequence). The CDR3 totals 17 residues. Unmatched junction bases numbered 5, after V lost 0 bases and J lost 0 bases. CDR3 DNA, as far as it was read: TGTGCCAGCAGCCAAGATCCTGGGGGGCTTAACCAAGAC. Protein sequence: CASSQDPGGLNQD. The CDR3 as a whole reads CASSQDPGGLNQDTQYF.

This clone was detected many times. The listed genes are named as in mouse. The read stops 4 residues short of the end of the CDR3; the missing end is completed from the germline J gene. The sample contains more than one DNA sequence encoding this CDR3. This chain joins TRBV1 and TRBJ2-2; TRBD2 matches at 7 bases. This CDR3 spans 15 amino acids. Germline V gene lookup returns CDR1 NSQYPW and CDR2 LRSPGD (reference sequence). Unmatched junction bases numbered 0, after V lost 0 bases and J lost 2 bases. CDR3 DNA, as far as it was read: TGCACCTGCAGTGCAGACTGGGGGAACACCGGG. It codes for CTCSADWGNTG. The full CDR3 reads CTCSADWGNTGQLYF. Full variable domain (missing parts from reference TRBV1 and TRBJ2-2): VTLLEQNPRWRLVPRGQAVNLRCILKNSQYPWMSWYQQDLQKQLQWLFTLRSPGDKEVKSLPGADYLATRVTDTELRLQVANMSQGRTLYCTCSADWGNTGQLYFGEGSKLTVL.

Comment on this clone: Here the gene names and germline are mouse. The CDR3 end falls 4 residues outside the read, so it is completed with the germline J gene. V is TRBV29 and J is TRBJ2-5, with D tentatively TRBD2 (7 bases). Trimming removed 3 bases at V and 2 bases at J, with 9 bases between. The CDR3 consists of 14 residues. From germline, CDR1 is MSHET and CDR2 SYDVDS. The DNA read from the CDR3 is TGTGCTAGCAGTTTCCGGGGGGCCCAAGAC. Translation gives CASSFRGAQD. From start to end, the CDR3 is CASSFRGAQDTQYF.

To note about this clone: Gene names refer to mouse genes. CDR3 sequence reads: CASSAWGGNAEQFF. The sequenced part of the CDR3 DNA is TGTGCCAGCAGTGCCTGGGGGGGCAATGCT. V gene TRBV13-1 combines with J gene TRBJ2-1; 10 nucleotides line up with TRBD2. The CDR3 end is not reached by the read, which stops 4 residues before it; the germline J gene fills it in. The V gene end was trimmed by 3 bases and the J gene end by 5 bases; junction bases not matched to a gene: 2. This CDR3 region has 14 residues. Germline CDR1 NSHNY, CDR2 SYGAGN.

This clone was detected a few times. The gene names here belong to mouse. CDR3: CASSIRDYQDTQYF. CDR3 bases read: TGTGCCAGCAGTATACGGGACTACCAAGAC. V gene TRBV19 combines with J gene TRBJ2-5, with D possibly matching TRBD2 (6 bases). The read halts 4 residues ahead of the CDR3 end, with the missing end drawn from the germline J gene. CDR3 length equals 14 residues. From germline, CDR1 is FNHDT and CDR2 SITEND (reference sequence). V shed 1 base and J shed 1 base, with 7 bases lying between them.

A few counts support this clone. Gene names refer to mouse genes. The read stops 4 residues short of the end of the CDR3; the missing end is completed from the germline J gene. This CDR3 is also generated by other DNA sequences in the sample. This chain uses TRBV1 with TRBJ2-1, with a tentative D call TRBD1 (6 bases). Trimming stripped 1 base from V and 4 bases from J, with 8 bases between. The CDR3 runs to 14 residues. The V gene's germline CDR1 is NSQYPW and CDR2 LRSPGD (reference sequence). The CDR3 protein is CTCSAGTAYAEQFF. The DNA read from the CDR3 is TGCACCTGCAGTGCAGGGACAGCTTATGCT.

As regards this clone: Any gene name here is a mouse gene name. CDR3 in amino acids: CASSPRQGEDTQYF. The CDR3 DNA, read in part, is TGTGCCAGCAGCCCTCGCCAGGGGGAAGAC. This chain connects TRBV5 to TRBJ2-5; TRBD1 matches at 7 bases. The read ends 4 residues shy of where the CDR3 ends; the end is completed using the germline J gene. Looked up from germline, CDR1 is LGHNA and CDR2 is YNLKQL (reference sequence). The CDR3 runs to 14 residues.

Only a few counts were recorded for this clone. Gene names are the mouse ones. The observed sequence ends 4 residues before the CDR3 terminus, with the missing tail filled in from the germline J gene. The J gene is TRBJ2-5, the V gene TRBV17; tentatively, D is TRBD2 (6 bases). The CDR3 is 15 residues long. The V end was cut by 4 bases, the J end by 0 bases, with 11 bases between. From germline, CDR1 is MNHDT and CDR2 YYDKIL. The CDR3: CASSILLGNQDTQYF. CDR3 bases read: TGTGCTAGCAGTATCCTCCTGGGGAACCAAGAC.

The table lists this clone with a few counts. Gene names are the mouse ones. The CDR3 goes on 4 residues after the read ends, and that part is filled in from the germline J gene. This sequence joins TRBV19 and TRBJ1-1; a weak D match, TRBD1 (5 bases). CDR1 is FNHDT, CDR2 SITEND, per germline (reference sequence). Trimming shortened V by 0 bases and J by 1 base, and 7 bases separated the two germline ends. The CDR3 is made up of 14 amino acids. The CDR3 sequence is CASSIEGRNTEVFF. The CDR3 DNA, read in part, is TGTGCCAGCAGTATAGAGGGGAGAAACACA. Combining the CDR3 with reference TRBV19 and TRBJ1-1 gives the whole variable domain GGIITQTPKFLIGQEGQKLTLKCQQNFNHDTMYWYRQDSGKGLRLIYYSITENDLQKGDLSEGYDASREKKSSFSLTVTSAQKNEMAVFLCASSIEGRNTEVFFGKGTRLTVV.

This clone was observed a handful of times. Gene names and germline match the mouse. The sequence runs out 4 residues before the end of the CDR3; the remainder is reconstructed from the germline J gene. The chain employs TRBV19 and TRBJ1-1, with 9 bases lining up with TRBD1. This CDR3 spans 14 amino acids. Germline assignment: CDR1 FNHDT and CDR2 SITEND (reference sequence). J lost 3 bases, V lost 6 bases, and 6 bases had no gene match. CDR3 amino acids: CASTTGGAYTEVFF. The sequenced CDR3 bases are TGTGCCAGCACCACAGGGGGCGCCTACACA.

This clone was found a few times. All gene names here are mouse names. The CDR3 end lies 4 residues beyond the end of the read and is filled in from the germline J gene. Distinct nucleotide sequences in the sample also encode this CDR3. The chain is built from TRBV19 and TRBJ2-7, with 8 bases identical to TRBD2. The CDR3 sequence is 11 residues long. CDR1 is FNHDT and CDR2 is SITEND in the germline V gene (reference sequence). The CDR3: CASWGGYEQYF. CDR3 DNA, as far as it was read: TGTGCCAGCTGGGGGGGGTAT.

Details on this clone: Each gene name is a mouse one. Partial CDR3 DNA: TGTGCCAGCAGTGGAACAGGGGGCGCGGACTCC. Amino acid sequence: CASSGTGGADS. The full CDR3 is CASSGTGGADSDYTF. The chain recombines TRBV13-3 with TRBJ1-2; 9 nucleotides agree with TRBD1. Read data end 4 residues before the CDR3 end; the end is taken from the germline J gene. Unmatched junction bases numbered 6, after V lost 3 bases and J lost 3 bases. CDR1 is NNHDY, CDR2 SYVADS, per germline. The CDR3 consists of 15 residues.

This clone was detected a few times. The genes and germline here are from mouse. The read gets to within 3 residues of the CDR3 end, and the germline J gene fills in the rest. The same CDR3 is also encoded by other DNA sequences in this sample. The V call is TRBV13-1, the J call TRBJ1-6; 8 nucleotides agree with TRBD1. TRBJ1-6 is an open reading frame whose function is uncertain. The CDR3 runs 14 residues. Trimming at V came to 5 bases and at J to 7 bases, leaving 5 bases not matched to a gene. Germline CDR1 reads NSHNY; CDR2 reads SYGAGN. CDR3 protein: CASSDRGGNSPLYF. CDR3 bases read: TGTGCCAGCAGCGACAGGGGAGGGAATTCGCCC.

This clone showed up just a few times. Gene and germline names: mouse. The read stops 4 residues short of the end of the CDR3; the missing end is completed from the germline J gene. This rearrangement joins TRBV19 to TRBJ2-1; 12 nucleotides align to TRBD2. The CDR3 is made up of 15 amino acids. The germline V gene encodes CDR1 FNHDT and CDR2 SITEND (reference sequence). CDR3 sequence: CASSPRDWGAAEQFF. Incomplete CDR3 DNA: TGTGCCAGCAGTCCCCGGGACTGGGGGGCCGCT.

This clone has a handful of counts. Genes and germline come from the mouse. The sequenced fragment ends 4 residues before the CDR3 boundary, so the rest is inferred from the germline J gene. The J gene is TRBJ2-3, the V gene TRBV19; tentative D call: TRBD1 (6 bases). CDR1 FNHDT and CDR2 SITEND come from the germline V gene (reference sequence). Trimming took 6 bases from V and 0 from J, leaving 8 bases between them. The CDR3 extends over 13 amino acids. CDR3: CASNRDSAETLYF. Incomplete CDR3 DNA: TGTGCCAGCAACAGGGATAGTGCAGAA.

This clone was detected only a few times. The listed genes are named as in mouse. Read coverage stops 4 residues before the CDR3 terminus; the germline J gene supplies the remainder. Other DNA sequences in this sample translate to the same CDR3. V gene TRBV17 combines with J gene TRBJ2-5, with 8 bases that match TRBD2. With 1 base clipped from V and 3 bases from J, the junction kept 3 bases outside the gene matches. The CDR3 spans 15 residues. CDR1 is MNHDT and CDR2 is YYDKIL in the germline V gene. Here the CDR3 reads CASSRGWGGQDTQYF. Partial CDR3 DNA: TGTGCTAGCAGTAGAGGTTGGGGGGGGCAAGAC.

This clone was observed a few times. Gene names denote mouse genes. Read sequence stops 4 residues before the CDR3 end, and the germline J gene provides the missing end. The sample holds other DNA sequences that translate to the same CDR3. This rearrangement joins TRBV13-3 to TRBJ2-7; 12 bases align to TRBD2. CDR1 NNHDY and CDR2 SYVADS come from the germline V gene. There are 13 residues in the CDR3. The chain's CDR3 is CASRDWGGYEQYF. Incomplete CDR3 DNA: TGTGCCAGCAGGGACTGGGGGGGATAT.

A note on this clone: The genes are named according to mouse. Read data end 4 residues before the CDR3 end; the end is taken from the germline J gene. The chain is built from TRBV1 and TRBJ2-3; no clear D gene. The CDR3 loop spans 16 amino acids. Trimming pared 0 bases from V and 0 bases from J, leaving 10 bases between. Germline CDR1 reads NSQYPW; CDR2 reads LRSPGD (reference sequence). Partial CDR3 DNA: TGCACCTGCAGTGCAGATCAACTGCCTAGTGCAGAA. Protein sequence: CTCSADQLPSAE. The entire CDR3 sequence reads CTCSADQLPSAETLYF.

This clone was detected a few times. With a much larger clone just one base away, this may be a read error. Genes and germline come from the mouse. The read stops 4 residues short of the end of the CDR3; the missing end is completed from the germline J gene. Distinct nucleotide sequences in the sample also encode this CDR3. This chain connects TRBV31 to TRBJ2-5; 7 nucleotides line up with TRBD1. There are 13 residues in the CDR3. Germline CDR1 and CDR2: GKSSPN and SITVG. V lost 1 base and J lost 3; bases outside the gene matches: 1. CDR3 bases read: TGTGCCTGGAGTCAGGGACAGCAAGAC. It is translated as CAWSQGQQD. The CDR3 in its entirety is CAWSQGQQDTQYF.

Worth noting for this clone: Mouse gene names and germline throughout. The read terminates 4 residues before the CDR3 end, so the remaining end is supplied by the germline J gene. Other DNA sequences in this sample translate to the same CDR3. The J gene is TRBJ1-2, the V gene TRBV13-2; possibly TRBD1 for D (5 bases). Germline values: CDR1 NNHNN, CDR2 SYGAGS (reference sequence). The CDR3 extends over 13 amino acids. The V end lost 1 base, the J end lost 3 bases, and 7 bases lay between the germline ends. CDR3 in amino acids: CASGDRGDSDYTF. Incomplete CDR3 DNA: TGTGCCAGCGGTGATAGGGGTGACTCC.

This clone appeared a few times. The gene names given are mouse names. Read sequence stops 4 residues before the CDR3 end, and the germline J gene provides the missing end. The chain joins TRBV31 to TRBJ2-1; 7 nucleotides align to TRBD2. The CDR3 extends over 14 amino acids. Germline V gene data show CDR1 as GKSSPN and CDR2 as SITVG. Trimming at V came to 0 bases and at J to 3 bases, leaving 2 bases not matched to a gene. Partial CDR3 DNA: TGTGCCTGGAGTCTGGGGGGGGTCTATGCT. It codes for CAWSLGGVYA. The complete CDR3 protein is CAWSLGGVYAEQFF.

This clone appeared a few times. Gene names are the mouse ones. The read is 4 residues too short to cover the CDR3 end, so that end is filled in from the germline J gene. The chain employs TRBV1 and TRBJ2-3; 8 bases line up with TRBD2. Trimming at V came to 0 bases and at J to 0 bases, leaving 5 bases not matched to a gene. There are 17 residues in the CDR3. CDR1 and CDR2 from the germline V gene are NSQYPW and LRSPGD (reference sequence). The sequenced part of the CDR3 DNA is TGCACCTGCAGTGCAGAAACTGGGGGTTCTAGTGCAGAA. Translated: CTCSAETGGSSAE. The whole CDR3 region reads CTCSAETGGSSAETLYF.

There are a few counts of this clone. Mouse germline and gene names are used. The CDR3 end falls 4 residues outside the read, so it is completed with the germline J gene. This chain connects TRBV13-3 to TRBJ2-5, with TRBD2 matching 8 bases. The CDR3 spans 14 residues. J was trimmed by 2 bases and V by 5 bases; bases with no gene match: 4. CDR1 and CDR2 from the germline V gene are NNHDY and SYVADS. The CDR3 loop reads CASSLWGVQDTQYF. The covered CDR3 bases are TGTGCCAGCAGCCTCTGGGGGGTCCAAGAC.

This clone occurred a few times. The gene names given are mouse names. The read finishes 4 residues shy of the CDR3 end, and the germline J gene is used to complete it. The sample holds other DNA sequences that translate to the same CDR3. The chain employs TRBV5 and TRBJ2-2; 9 bases are shared with TRBD2. The V gene's germline CDR1 is LGHNA and CDR2 YNLKQL (reference sequence). The CDR3 has 16 amino acids. The V gene end was trimmed by 4 bases and the J gene end by 1 base; junction bases not matched to a gene: 4. The sequenced CDR3 bases are TGTGCCAGCAGCCCCCCTGGGGGGGAAAACACCGGG. Protein: CASSPPGGENTG. The full CDR3 sequence reads CASSPPGGENTGQLYF.